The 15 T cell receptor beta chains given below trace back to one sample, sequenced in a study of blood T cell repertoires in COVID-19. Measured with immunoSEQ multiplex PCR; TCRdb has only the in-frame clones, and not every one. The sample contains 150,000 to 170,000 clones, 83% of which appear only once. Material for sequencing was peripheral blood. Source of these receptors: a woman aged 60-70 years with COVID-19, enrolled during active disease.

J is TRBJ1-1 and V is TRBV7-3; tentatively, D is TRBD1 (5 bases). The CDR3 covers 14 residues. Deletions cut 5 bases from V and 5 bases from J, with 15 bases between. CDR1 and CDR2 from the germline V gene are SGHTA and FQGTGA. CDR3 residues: CASSHRGRDTEAFF. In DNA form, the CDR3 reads TGTGCCAGCAGCCACCGGGGGAGGGATACTGAAGCTTTCTTT.

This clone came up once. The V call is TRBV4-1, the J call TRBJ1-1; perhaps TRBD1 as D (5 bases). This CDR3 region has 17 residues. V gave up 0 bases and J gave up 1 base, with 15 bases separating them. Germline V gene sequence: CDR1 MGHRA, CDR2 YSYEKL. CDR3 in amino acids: CASSQDWEGRANTEAFF. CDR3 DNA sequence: TGCGCCAGCAGCCAAGATTGGGAAGGCAGGGCGAACACTGAAGCTTTCTTT.

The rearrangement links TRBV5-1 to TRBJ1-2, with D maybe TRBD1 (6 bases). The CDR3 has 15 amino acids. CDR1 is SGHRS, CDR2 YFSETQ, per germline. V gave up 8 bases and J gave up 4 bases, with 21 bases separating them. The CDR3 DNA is TGCGCCAGTCTGGTCGGCCAGGGGAGTATCTATGGCTACACCTTC. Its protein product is CASLVGQGSIYGYTF. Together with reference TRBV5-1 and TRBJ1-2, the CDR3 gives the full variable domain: KAGVTQTPRYLIKTRGQQVTLSCSPISGHRSVSWYQQTPGQGLQFLFEYFSETQRNKGNFPGRFSGRQFSNSRSEMNVSTLELGDSALYLCASLVGQGSIYGYTFGSGTRLTVV.

The CDR3, as DNA: TGTGCCAGCAGTGCCGGACTAGCGGGAGAGCTTGGTGAGCAGTTCTTC. This codes for CASSAGLAGELGEQFF. This rearrangement joins TRBV6-1 to TRBJ2-1, with 13 bases identical to TRBD2. V was clipped by 4 bases and J by 9 bases; unmatched bases: 9. Germline-derived CDR1 and CDR2 are MNHNS and SASEGT. This CDR3 region has 16 residues.

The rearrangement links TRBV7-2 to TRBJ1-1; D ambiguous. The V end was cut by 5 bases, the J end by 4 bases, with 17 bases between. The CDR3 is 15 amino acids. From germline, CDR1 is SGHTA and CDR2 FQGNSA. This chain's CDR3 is CASSPDEYSSTEAFF. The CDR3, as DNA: TGTGCCAGCAGCCCTGATGAATACAGCAGCACTGAAGCTTTCTTT.

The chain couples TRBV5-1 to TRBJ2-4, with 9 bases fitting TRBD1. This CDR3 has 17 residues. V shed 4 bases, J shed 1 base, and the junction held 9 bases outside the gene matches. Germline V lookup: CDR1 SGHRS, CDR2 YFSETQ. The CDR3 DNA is TGCGCCAGCAGCGCTGGACAGGGGTTCATCGCCAAAAACATTCAGTACTTC. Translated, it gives CASSAGQGFIAKNIQYF.

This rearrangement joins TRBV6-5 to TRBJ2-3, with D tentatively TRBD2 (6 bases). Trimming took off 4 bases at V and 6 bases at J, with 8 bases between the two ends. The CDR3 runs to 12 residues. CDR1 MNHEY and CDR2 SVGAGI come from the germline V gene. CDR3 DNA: TGTGCCAGCAGTTCCAGCGGGGATACGCAGTATTTT. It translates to CASSSSGDTQYF.

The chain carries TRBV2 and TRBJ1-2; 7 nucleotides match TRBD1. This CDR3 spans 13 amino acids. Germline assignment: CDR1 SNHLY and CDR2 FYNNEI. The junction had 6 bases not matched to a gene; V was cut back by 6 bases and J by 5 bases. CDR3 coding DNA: TGTGCCAGCAGCCCGACAGGGCGATATGGCTACACCTTC. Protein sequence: CASSPTGRYGYTF.

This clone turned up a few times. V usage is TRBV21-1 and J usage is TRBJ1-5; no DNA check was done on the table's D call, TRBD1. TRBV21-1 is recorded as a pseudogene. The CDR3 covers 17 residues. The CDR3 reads CASSKGVEQGSNQPQHF. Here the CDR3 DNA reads TGTGCCAGCAGCAAAGGAGTCGAACAGGGGAGCAATCAGCCCCAGCATTTT.

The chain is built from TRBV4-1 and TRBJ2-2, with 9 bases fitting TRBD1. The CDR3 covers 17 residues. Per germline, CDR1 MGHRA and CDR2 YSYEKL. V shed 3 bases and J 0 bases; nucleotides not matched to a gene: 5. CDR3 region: CASSHSQGAPNTGELFF. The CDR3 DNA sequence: TGCGCCAGCAGCCATTCACAGGGGGCACCGAACACCGGGGAGCTGTTTTTT.

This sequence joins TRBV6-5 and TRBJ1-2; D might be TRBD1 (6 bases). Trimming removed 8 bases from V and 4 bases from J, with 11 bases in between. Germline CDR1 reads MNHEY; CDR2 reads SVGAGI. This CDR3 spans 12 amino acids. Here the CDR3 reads CASVRGSYGYTF. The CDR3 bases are TGTGCCAGCGTCAGGGGATCCTATGGCTACACCTTC.

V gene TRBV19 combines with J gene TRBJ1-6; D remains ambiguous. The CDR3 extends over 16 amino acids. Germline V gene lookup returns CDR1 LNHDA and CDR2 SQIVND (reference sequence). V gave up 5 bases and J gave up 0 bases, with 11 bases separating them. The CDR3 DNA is TGTGCCAGTAGTTCTCACAGAAGCTCCTATAATTCACCCCTCCACTTT. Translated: CASSSHRSSYNSPLHF.

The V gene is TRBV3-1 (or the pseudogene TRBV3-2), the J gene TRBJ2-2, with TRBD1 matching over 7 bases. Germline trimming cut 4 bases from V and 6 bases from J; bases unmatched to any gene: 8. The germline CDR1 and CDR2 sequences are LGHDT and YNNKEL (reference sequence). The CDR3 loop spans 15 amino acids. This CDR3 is CASSRRTGVSGELFF. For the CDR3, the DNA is TGTGCCAGCAGCCGCCGAACAGGGGTGTCCGGGGAGCTGTTTTTT.

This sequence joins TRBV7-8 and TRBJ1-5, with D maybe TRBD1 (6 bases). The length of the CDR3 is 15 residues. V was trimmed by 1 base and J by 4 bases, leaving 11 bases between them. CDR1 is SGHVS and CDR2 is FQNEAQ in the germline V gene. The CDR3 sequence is CASSLVGGGNQPQHF. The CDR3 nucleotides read TGTGCCAGCAGCTTAGTAGGGGGGGGTAATCAGCCCCAGCATTTT.

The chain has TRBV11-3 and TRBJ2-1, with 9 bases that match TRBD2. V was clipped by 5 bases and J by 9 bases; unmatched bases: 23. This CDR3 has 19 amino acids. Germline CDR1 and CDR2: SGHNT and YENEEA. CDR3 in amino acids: CASSLILSLGVAGASEQFF. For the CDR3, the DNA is TGTGCCAGCAGCCTTATACTGTCCCTAGGAGTAGCGGGAGCAAGTGAGCAGTTCTTC.